One sample yielded the 5 T cell receptor beta chains listed below, sequenced in a study of cytomegalovirus exposure and HLA in healthy donors. Amplification used 60 Vbeta primers and 13 Jbeta primers. This table comes from immunoSEQ multiplex PCR, and its TCRdb copy is limited to in-frame clones, with some not included. This sample carries about 140,000 clones, approximately 78% of them seen once, and the ten largest clones take 4% to 4.5%. Input material: PBMCs. These receptors all stem from a middle-aged woman in good health and CMV-seropositive.

This chain links TRBV9 with TRBJ2-2; 10 bases fit TRBD1. Germline assignment: CDR1 SGDLS and CDR2 YYNGEE. V shed 2 bases, J shed 6 bases, and the junction held 4 bases outside the gene matches. This CDR3 has 15 amino acids. The CDR3 is CASSVRQGAAGELFF. The CDR3 DNA reads TGTGCCAGCAGCGTGCGACAGGGGGCAGCCGGGGAGCTGTTTTTT.

As to this clone: Other DNA sequences in the sample encode the same CDR3. The chain uses TRBV5-8 and TRBJ1-5; 8 bases match TRBD1. The germline CDR1 and CDR2 sequences are SGHTS and YDEGEE. With V trimmed by 5 bases and J by 0 bases, 7 bases remained unmatched. The length of the CDR3 is 16 residues. The CDR3 here is CASSLGDRGSNQPQHF. The CDR3, as DNA: TGTGCCAGCAGTTTAGGAGACAGGGGTAGCAATCAGCCCCAGCATTTT.

J is TRBJ2-1 and V is TRBV6-1; 9 bases fit TRBD2. The CDR3 sequence is 14 residues long. V shed 6 bases and J 5 bases; nucleotides not matched to a gene: 5. Germline V gene lookup returns CDR1 MNHNS and CDR2 SASEGT. The CDR3 protein is CASRLAGKNNEQFF. DNA for the CDR3: TGTGCCAGCAGGCTAGCGGGGAAGAACAATGAGCAGTTCTTC.

The chain recombines TRBV14 with TRBJ1-2; D uncertain. Germline lookup yields CDR1 SGHDN and CDR2 FVKESK. The CDR3 length is 12 residues. Trimming stripped 1 base from V and 5 bases from J, with 5 bases between. In DNA, the CDR3 is TGTGCCAGCAGCCAAGGGAGATATGGCTACACCTTC. This codes for CASSQGRYGYTF.

This clone was seen only once. The V and J genes are TRBV9 and TRBJ2-2, with D possibly matching TRBD1 (5 bases). CDR1 is SGDLS and CDR2 is YYNGEE in the germline V gene. The V and J ends lost 4 bases and 7 bases respectively, with 14 bases between them. The CDR3 is made up of 14 amino acids. CDR3 coding DNA: TGTGCCAGCAGCCCACTCAGGGAAGGCGGGGAGCTGTTTTTT. Amino acid sequence: CASSPLREGGELFF. The complete variable domain, with remaining parts taken from reference TRBV9 and TRBJ2-2, reads DSGVTQTPKHLITATGQRVTLRCSPRSGDLSVYWYQQSLDQGLQFLIQYYNGEERAKGNILERFSAQQFPDLHSELNLSSLELGDSALYFCASSPLREGGELFFGEGSRLTVL.